These 8 T cell receptor beta chains were sequenced from one sample in a study of blood T cell repertoires in COVID-19. Generated by immunoSEQ multiplex PCR, the TCRdb table keeps only in-frame clones and is missing some. The profile shows around 260,000 clones, about nine tenths of them singletons. The source material was peripheral blood. The receptors were gathered from a woman between 40 and 55 years old who had recovered from COVID-19.

The V call is TRBV7-9, the J call TRBJ1-5; D is uncertain. Trimming removed 1 base from V and 3 bases from J, with 10 bases in between. This CDR3 region has 15 residues. CDR1 and CDR2 from the germline V gene are SEHNR and FQNEAQ (reference sequence). CDR3 residues: CASSLGSGYNQPQHF. The CDR3 coding sequence is TGTGCCAGCAGCTTAGGTTCAGGATACAATCAGCCCCAGCATTTT.

The chain couples TRBV6-1 to TRBJ2-3, with D unclear. CDR3 size: 16 residues. V shed 2 bases and J shed 2 bases, with 14 bases lying between them. The germline V gene has CDR1 MNHNS and CDR2 SASEGT. The CDR3 is CASSEQATTATDTQYF. CDR3 in DNA: TGTGCCAGCAGTGAACAGGCGACCACTGCCACAGATACGCAGTATTTT.

The genes are TRBV11-2 and TRBJ1-1, with D possibly matching TRBD1 (6 bases). The CDR3 loop spans 13 amino acids. V was trimmed by 3 bases and J by 4 bases, leaving 9 bases between them. Germline V CDR1 and CDR2: SGHAT, FQNNGV. The CDR3 nucleotides are TGTGCCAGCAGCTTCACACAGGGCACTGAAGCTTTCTTT. Translating it yields CASSFTQGTEAFF.

This clone was observed a handful of times. V gene TRBV5-8 combines with J gene TRBJ1-1; the D gene is possibly TRBD1 (6 bases). V shed 2 bases and J shed 4 bases, with 9 bases lying between them. The germline V gene has CDR1 SGHTS and CDR2 YDEGEE. The length of the CDR3 is 13 residues. DNA for the CDR3: TGTGCCAGCAGCTTTAGGGGGAGCACTGAAGCTTTCTTT. It translates to CASSFRGSTEAFF.

Points on this clone: At the DNA level, this CDR3 is encoded by other sequences in the same sample as well. The DNA of the CDR3 is TGTGCCAGCTCACCACCGTCTAGCGGGTACAATGAGCAGTTCTTC. Its translation: CASSPPSSGYNEQFF. The chain links TRBV18 to TRBJ2-1; 8 bases line up with TRBD2. The V gene end was trimmed by 0 bases and the J gene end by 4 bases; junction bases not matched to a gene: 2. This CDR3 region has 15 residues. Germline V gives CDR1 KGHSH, CDR2 LQKENI.

The V call is TRBV19, the J call TRBJ1-3; D is unresolved. V shed 6 bases and J shed 0 bases, with 9 bases lying between them. The CDR3 extends over 14 amino acids. The germline V gene encodes CDR1 LNHDA and CDR2 SQIVND (reference sequence). The CDR3: CASRQSFSGNTIYF. CDR3 nucleotides: TGTGCCAGTAGACAGTCTTTCTCTGGAAACACCATATATTTT.

The chain combines TRBV6-1 with TRBJ2-3; the D is unclear. V lost 3 bases to trimming and J lost 9 bases, with 13 bases between them. The CDR3 is 13 residues long. Germline lookup yields CDR1 MNHNS and CDR2 SASEGT. The CDR3 nucleotides are TGTGCCAGCAGTGAGGTCGAGGCCGCCACGCAGTATTTT. Translated, it gives CASSEVEAATQYF.

V is TRBV6-5 and J is TRBJ2-1; D is perhaps TRBD2 (6 bases). The V end was cut by 2 bases, the J end by 5 bases, with 16 bases between. The CDR3 totals 16 residues. In germline, CDR1 is MNHEY, CDR2 SVGAGI. CDR3 region: CASSYAGTLRHNEQFF. In DNA, the CDR3 is TGTGCCAGCAGTTACGCAGGGACTCTCAGGCACAATGAGCAGTTCTTC.